The rows below give T cell receptor beta chains drawn from one sample of a study of shared clonotypes between healthy human individuals. Data came from immunoSEQ multiplex PCR; TCRdb stores just in-frame clones and leaves some out. Found here are 800,000 to 1,200,000 clones, approximately 78% of them singletons; the top ten hold 0.52%. Sequenced sample: memory CD4+ T cells from PBMCs. The receptors were gathered from a man aged 18 to 29 in good health. Some clones in this sample may be carry-over from other donors' samples. Each CDR3 is given with its conserved first and last residue. The D gene is left open where the match is weak. Size is stated for part of the rows, as once, few or many counts, or as a class when the clone is expanded.

>.|.|TRBJ1-5|TRBV19
CASSTAHSNQPQHF
TGTGCCAGTAGTACGGCCCATAGCAATCAGCCCCAGCATTTT
>.|TRBD1|TRBJ2-7|TRBV27
CASSRTGLLHEQYF
TGTGCCAGCAGTAGGACAGGGTTGCTTCACGAGCAGTACTTC
>.|.|TRBJ1-1|TRBV2
CASPRGELNTEAFF
TGTGCCAGCCCTCGCGGGGAGTTAAACACTGAAGCTTTCTTT
>.|.|TRBJ2-7|TRBV7-8
CASSLGGRTISYEQYF
TGTGCCAGCAGCTTAGGCGGCAGGACTATCTCCTACGAGCAGTACTTC
>.|.|TRBJ2-3|TRBV5-1
CASSTGTAIDTQYF
TGCGCCAGCAGTACCGGGACGGCCATCGATACGCAGTATTTT
>.|TRBD2|TRBJ2-1|TRBV5-4
CATQILAGVSYNEQFF
TGTGCCACGCAGATTCTAGCGGGAGTTTCCTACAATGAGCAGTTCTTC
>once|.|TRBJ1-4|TRBV29-1
CSVEDRGAGYEKLFF
TGCAGCGTTGAAGATAGAGGGGCTGGCTATGAAAAACTGTTTTTT
>.|TRBD2|TRBJ2-1|TRBV2
CASSPRGLAGRGEQFF
TGTGCCAGCAGCCCAAGGGGGCTAGCGGGGAGGGGTGAGCAGTTCTTC
>.|.|TRBJ2-7|TRBV7-2
CASSPMTGSYEQYF
TGTGCCAGCAGCCCTATGACGGGCTCCTACGAGCAGTACTTC
>.|TRBD2|TRBJ2-1|TRBV15
CATTSGRAEYNEQFF
TGTGCCACCACAAGCGGGAGGGCCGAGTACAATGAGCAGTTCTTC
>.|.|TRBJ2-7|TRBV7-9
CASSLGGLPRGEQYF
TGTGCCAGCAGCCTAGGGGGACTTCCCCGAGGCGAGCAGTACTTC
>.|.|TRBJ2-5|TRBV7-8
CASSSVETQYF
TGTGCCAGCAGCTCTGTTGAGACCCAGTACTTC
>few|.|TRBJ1-4|TRBV5-6
CASSLGLSRSDEKLFF
TGTGCCAGCAGCTTGGGGCTGTCCAGGTCCGATGAAAAACTGTTTTTT
>.|.|TRBJ2-4|TRBV15
CATSRGGGRLQNIQYF
TGTGCCACCAGCAGAGGGGGAGGCCGGTTGCAAAACATTCAGTACTTC
>.|.|TRBJ2-1|TRBV5-1
CASSLVPSSGSEQFF
TGCGCCAGCAGCTTGGTCCCCAGTTCGGGTTCTGAGCAGTTCTTC
>.|.|TRBJ2-5|TRBV11-2
CASSLFGRETQYF
TGTGCCAGCAGCTTATTCGGAAGAGAGACCCAGTACTTC
>.|.|TRBJ1-1|TRBV6-6
CASSSWAGAFF
TGTGCCAGCAGTTCCTGGGCAGGGGCTTTCTTT
>.|TRBD1|TRBJ1-6|TRBV30
CAWTEGGAGSPLHF
TGTGCCTGGACCGAAGGGGGCGCAGGTTCACCCCTCCACTTT
>.|TRBD2|TRBJ2-7|TRBV29-1
CSVEGTTYEQYF
TGCAGCGTTGAGGGGACTACCTACGAGCAGTACTTC
>.|TRBD1|TRBJ1-4|TRBV5-4
CASSLRGPSEKLFF
TGTGCCAGCAGCTTGAGGGGGCCGTCTGAAAAACTGTTTTTT
>.|.|TRBJ2-7|TRBV7-3
CASSLVPASYEQYF
TGTGCCAGCAGCTTAGTACCTGCCTCCTACGAGCAGTACTTC
>.|.|TRBJ1-1|TRBV5-6
CASSSPGEVWTEAFF
TGTGCCAGCAGCTCCCCAGGGGAAGTATGGACTGAAGCTTTCTTT
>.|TRBD1|TRBJ2-4|TRBV15
CATSTGDSRAKNIQYF
TGTGCCACCAGCACTGGGGACAGTCGAGCCAAAAACATTCAGTACTTC
>.|.|TRBJ1-2|TRBV28
CASTQAPRGYTF
TGTGCCAGCACCCAGGCGCCACGAGGCTACACCTTC
>few|.|TRBJ2-7|TRBV6-6
CASSPAATLSYEQYF
TGTGCCAGCAGCCCAGCGGCGACGCTCTCCTACGAGCAGTACTTC
>few|TRBD2|TRBJ2-3|TRBV5-1
CASSPQLAVSTDTQYF
TGCGCCAGCAGCCCCCAGCTAGCGGTTAGCACAGATACGCAGTATTTT
>.|.|TRBJ2-6|TRBV7-6
CASSFPSGANVLTF
TGTGCCAGCAGCTTCCCCTCTGGGGCCAACGTCCTGACTTTC
>.|TRBD1|TRBJ1-1|TRBV7-2
CASSLARGQGNTEAFF
TGTGCCAGCAGCTTAGCGCGAGGACAGGGAAACACTGAAGCTTTCTTT
>.|TRBD1|TRBJ1-3|TRBV7-9
CATRQGPGNTIYF
TGTGCCACACGACAGGGACCTGGAAACACCATATATTTT
>.|TRBD1|TRBJ2-3|TRBV5-5
CASITGTGANTDTQYF
TGTGCCAGCATAACCGGGACAGGGGCTAACACAGATACGCAGTATTTT
>many|.|TRBJ2-7|TRBV11-3
CASSQGLSSYEQYF
TGTGCCAGCTCCCAGGGTCTCAGCTCCTACGAGCAGTACTTC
>.|.|TRBJ1-5|TRBV18
CASSPVGGRQPQHF
TGTGCCAGCTCACCAGTGGGGGGCAGGCAGCCCCAGCATTTT
>.|.|TRBJ2-2|TRBV2
CASSIGLANTGELFF
TGTGCCAGCAGTATTGGACTGGCTAACACCGGGGAGCTGTTTTTT
>.|.|TRBJ2-1|TRBV5-6
CASSGVGANSYNEQFF
TGTGCCAGCAGCGGTGTCGGGGCGAACTCCTACAATGAGCAGTTCTTC
>few|.|TRBJ1-5|TRBV7-8
CASSLTSVRGDQPQHF
TGTGCCAGCAGCTTGACTTCGGTCAGGGGAGATCAGCCCCAGCATTTT
>.|.|TRBJ1-3|TRBV7-2
CASSYSTPGNTIYF
TGTGCCAGCAGCTATTCCACTCCTGGAAACACCATATATTTT
>.|.|TRBJ2-3|TRBV29-1
CSVEWAADTQYF
TGCAGCGTTGAATGGGCCGCAGATACGCAGTATTTT
>.|TRBD1|TRBJ2-2|TRBV19
CASSFQGQGATGELFF
TGTGCCAGTAGTTTTCAGGGACAGGGAGCCACCGGGGAGCTGTTTTTT
>.|TRBD1|TRBJ2-4|TRBV5-1
CASSPGTGWNNIQYF
TGCGCCAGCAGCCCGGGGACAGGGTGGAACAACATTCAGTACTTC
>.|.|TRBJ1-1|TRBV7-6
CASSPEKGRAFF
TGTGCCAGCAGCCCTGAGAAGGGAAGAGCTTTCTTT
>.|.|TRBJ2-7|TRBV11-2
CASSFGGPYEQYF
TGTGCCAGCAGCTTCGGGGGTCCCTACGAGCAGTACTTC
>.|.|TRBJ2-6|TRBV13
CASSLEPRVLTF
TGTGCCAGCAGCTTAGAACCCCGGGTCCTGACTTTC
>.|.|TRBJ2-5|TRBV6-1
CASSGAQETQYF
TGTGCCAGCAGTGGAGCACAAGAGACCCAGTACTTC
>.|.|TRBJ2-1|TRBV11-2
CASSTLSGPYNEQFF
TGTGCCAGCAGCACCCTAAGCGGTCCTTACAATGAGCAGTTCTTC
>.|TRBD1|TRBJ2-4|TRBV28
CASSPQTGKRAKNIQYF
TGTGCCAGCAGTCCACAGACAGGGAAGAGGGCCAAAAACATTCAGTACTTC
>few|.|TRBJ2-7|TRBV6-5
CASSSGVGYEQYF
TGTGCCAGCAGTTCAGGGGTCGGCTACGAGCAGTACTTC
>.|.|TRBJ1-6|TRBV10-2
CASVDREDSPLHF
TGCGCCAGCGTAGACCGGGAAGATTCACCCCTCCACTTT
>few|.|TRBJ1-5|TRBV2
CASTTVPSNQPQHF
TGTGCCAGTACGACAGTCCCTAGCAATCAGCCCCAGCATTTT
>.|.|TRBJ2-4|TRBV29-1
CSVGAKNTAKNIQYF
TGCAGCGTTGGCGCGAAAAACACTGCCAAAAACATTCAGTACTTC
>many|.|TRBJ2-3|TRBV5-4
CASSLGGTSNTDTQYF
TGTGCCAGCAGCTTGGGAGGAACCTCAAACACAGATACGCAGTATTTT
>.|TRBD1|TRBJ2-2|TRBV18
CASSSGQGVPGELFF
TGTGCCAGCTCGTCAGGACAGGGGGTCCCCGGGGAGCTGTTTTTT
>few|.|TRBJ2-7|TRBV2
CASSYSYYEQYF
TGTGCCAGCAGTTACAGCTACTACGAGCAGTACTTC
>few|.|TRBJ1-5|TRBV4-2
CASSHGMYSNQPQHF
TGTGCCAGCAGCCATGGGATGTATAGCAATCAGCCCCAGCATTTT
>.|.|TRBJ2-2|TRBV5-4
CASSSLAGLPGELFF
TGTGCCAGCAGCTCCTTGGCGGGACTCCCCGGGGAGCTGTTTTTT
>once|TRBD1|TRBJ2-7|TRBV6-6
CASSPRQGSYEQYF
TGTGCCAGCAGCCCCCGACAGGGATCCTACGAGCAGTACTTC
>.|.|TRBJ1-1|TRBV30
CAWRYGAIMNTEAFF
TGTGCCTGGAGGTATGGGGCAATTATGAACACTGAAGCTTTCTTT
>.|TRBD2|TRBJ2-1|TRBV18
CASSPGLTNEQFF
TGTGCCAGCTCACCGGGACTAACTAATGAGCAGTTCTTC